The source of this T cell receptor beta chain is a study of T cells in Graves' hyperthyroidism and ophthalmopathy. TCR beta CDR3 regions were amplified from RNA transcripts. The HTBI primer set drove a first-round RT-PCR of the TCR CDR3. TCRdb reanalysed the multiplex PCR reads using MiXCR and keeps one entry per CDR3 protein. The table records around 760,000 distinct CDR3 sequences, 35% of them present only once. Notes on this clonotype: Possible read error: a much larger clone is one base away.

Looked up from germline, CDR1 is LNHDA and CDR2 is SQIVND (reference sequence). The CDR3 length is 14 residues. V shed 5 bases and J shed 13 bases, with 20 bases lying between them. The source material was blood. The chain combines TRBV19 with TRBJ1-4; the D gene is possibly TRBD1 (6 bases). This TCR was recovered from a woman aged 40 to 50 with Graves' hyperthyroidism. In DNA, the CDR3 is TGTGCCAGTAGTGTCGCGGACAGTTCCGATCGACTGTTTTTT. It codes for CASSVADSSDRLFF.